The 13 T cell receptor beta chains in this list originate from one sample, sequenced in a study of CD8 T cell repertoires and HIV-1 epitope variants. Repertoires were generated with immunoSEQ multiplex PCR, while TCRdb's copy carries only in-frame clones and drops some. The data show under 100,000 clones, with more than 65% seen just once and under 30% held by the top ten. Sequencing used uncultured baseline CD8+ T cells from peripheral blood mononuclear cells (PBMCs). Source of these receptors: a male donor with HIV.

The CDR3 is CASSPTVGNEAFF. Written as DNA, the CDR3 is TGTGCCAGCTCACCCACCGTGGGAAATGAAGCTTTCTTT. The chain couples TRBV18 to TRBJ1-1; no reliable D call. The CDR3 length is 13 residues. V lost 3 bases to trimming and J lost 7 bases, with 12 bases between them. Germline V CDR1 and CDR2: KGHSH, LQKENI.

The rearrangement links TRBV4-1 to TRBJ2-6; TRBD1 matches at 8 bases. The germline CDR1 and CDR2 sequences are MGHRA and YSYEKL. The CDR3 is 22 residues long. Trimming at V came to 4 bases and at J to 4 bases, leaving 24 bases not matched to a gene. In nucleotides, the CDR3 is TGCGCCAGCAGCCCCATGTTTTCCCCTGGGGGAGGACAGGGATCAGGGGCCAACGTCCTGACTTTC. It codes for CASSPMFSPGGGQGSGANVLTF.

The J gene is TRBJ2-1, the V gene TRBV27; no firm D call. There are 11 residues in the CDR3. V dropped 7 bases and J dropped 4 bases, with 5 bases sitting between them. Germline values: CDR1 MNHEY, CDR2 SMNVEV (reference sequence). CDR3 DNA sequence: TGTGCCAGCACCAATTACAATGAGCAGTTCTTC. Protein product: CASTNYNEQFF.

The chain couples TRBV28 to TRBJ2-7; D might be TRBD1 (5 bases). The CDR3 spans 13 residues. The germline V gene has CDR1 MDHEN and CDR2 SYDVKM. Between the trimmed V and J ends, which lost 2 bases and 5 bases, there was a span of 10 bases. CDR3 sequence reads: CASSLQGVHEQYF. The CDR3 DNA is TGTGCCAGCAGTTTACAGGGTGTCCACGAGCAGTACTTC.

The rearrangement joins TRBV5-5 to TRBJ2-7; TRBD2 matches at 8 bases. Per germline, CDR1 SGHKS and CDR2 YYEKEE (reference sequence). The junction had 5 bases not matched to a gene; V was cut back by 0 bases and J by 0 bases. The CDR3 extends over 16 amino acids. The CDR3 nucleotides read TGTGCCAGCAGCTTGGCGGTAGCGGGGTACTCCTACGAGCAGTACTTC. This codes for CASSLAVAGYSYEQYF.

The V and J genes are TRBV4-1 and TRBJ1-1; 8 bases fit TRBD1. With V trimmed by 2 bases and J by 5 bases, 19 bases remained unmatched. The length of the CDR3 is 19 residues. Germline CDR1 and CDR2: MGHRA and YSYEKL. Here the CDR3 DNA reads TGCGCCAGCAGCCAACCAACGGGAAGACGGGGACAGGATCAAACTGAAGCTTTCTTT. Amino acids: CASSQPTGRRGQDQTEAFF.

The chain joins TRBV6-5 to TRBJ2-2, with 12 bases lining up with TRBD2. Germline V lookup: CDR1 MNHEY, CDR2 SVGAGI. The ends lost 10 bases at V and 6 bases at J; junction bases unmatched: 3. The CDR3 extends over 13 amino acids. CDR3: CATLAGGPGELFF. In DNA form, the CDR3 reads TGTGCCACACTAGCGGGGGGCCCCGGGGAGCTGTTTTTT.

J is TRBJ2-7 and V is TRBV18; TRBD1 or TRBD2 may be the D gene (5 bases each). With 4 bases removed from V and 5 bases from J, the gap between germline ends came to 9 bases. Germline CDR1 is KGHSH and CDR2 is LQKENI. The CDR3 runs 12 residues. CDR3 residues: CASSRDGNEQYF. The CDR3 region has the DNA TGTGCCAGCTCACGGGACGGGAACGAGCAGTACTTC. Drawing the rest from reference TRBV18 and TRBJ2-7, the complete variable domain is NAGVMQNPRHLVRRRGQEARLRCSPMKGHSHVYWYRQLPEEGLKFMVYLQKENIIDESGMPKERFSAEFPKEGPSILRIQQVVRGDSAAYFCASSRDGNEQYFGPGTRLTVT.

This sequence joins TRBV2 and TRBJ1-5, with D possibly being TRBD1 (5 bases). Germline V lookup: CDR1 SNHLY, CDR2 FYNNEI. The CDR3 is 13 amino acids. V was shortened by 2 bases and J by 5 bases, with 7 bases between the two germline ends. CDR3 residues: CASSERGDQPQHF. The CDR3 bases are TGTGCCAGCAGTGAACGGGGGGATCAGCCCCAGCATTTT.

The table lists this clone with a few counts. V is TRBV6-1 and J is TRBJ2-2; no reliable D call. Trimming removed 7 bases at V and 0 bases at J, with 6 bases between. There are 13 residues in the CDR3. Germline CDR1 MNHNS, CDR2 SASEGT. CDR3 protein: CASKKTNTGELFF. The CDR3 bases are TGTGCCAGCAAAAAAACGAACACCGGGGAGCTGTTTTTT.

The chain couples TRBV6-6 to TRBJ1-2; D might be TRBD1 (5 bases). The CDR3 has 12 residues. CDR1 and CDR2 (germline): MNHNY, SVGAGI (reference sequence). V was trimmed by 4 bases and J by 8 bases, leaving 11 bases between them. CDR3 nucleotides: TGTGCCAGCAGTTTCGACAGAGGCGGCTACACCTTC. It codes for CASSFDRGGYTF.

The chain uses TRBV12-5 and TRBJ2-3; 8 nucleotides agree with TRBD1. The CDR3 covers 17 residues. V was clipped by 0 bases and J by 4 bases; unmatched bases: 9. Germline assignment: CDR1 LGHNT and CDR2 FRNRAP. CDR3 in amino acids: CASGLVLSGQGADTQYF. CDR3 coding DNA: TGTGCTAGTGGTTTGGTATTAAGTGGACAGGGAGCAGATACGCAGTATTTT.

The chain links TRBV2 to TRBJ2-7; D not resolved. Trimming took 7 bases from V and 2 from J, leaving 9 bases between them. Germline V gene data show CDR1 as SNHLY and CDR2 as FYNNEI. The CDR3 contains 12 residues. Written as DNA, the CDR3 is TGTGCCAGCATGTTGTCCCCCTACGAGCAGTACTTC. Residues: CASMLSPYEQYF.